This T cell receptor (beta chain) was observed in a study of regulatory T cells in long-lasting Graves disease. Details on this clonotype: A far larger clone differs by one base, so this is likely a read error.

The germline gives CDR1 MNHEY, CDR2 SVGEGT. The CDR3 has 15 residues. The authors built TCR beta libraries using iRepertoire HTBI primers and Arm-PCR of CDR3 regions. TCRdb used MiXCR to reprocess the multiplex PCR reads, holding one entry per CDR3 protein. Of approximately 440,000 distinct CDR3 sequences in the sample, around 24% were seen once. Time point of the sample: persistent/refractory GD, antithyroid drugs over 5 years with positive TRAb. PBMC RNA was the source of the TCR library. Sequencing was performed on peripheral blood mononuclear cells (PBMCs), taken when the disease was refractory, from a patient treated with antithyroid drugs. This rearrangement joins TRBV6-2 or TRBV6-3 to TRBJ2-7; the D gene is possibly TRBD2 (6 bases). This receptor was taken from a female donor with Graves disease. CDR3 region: CTSSSRDFGSYEQYF. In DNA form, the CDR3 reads TGTACCAGCAGTTCCCGGGACTTCGGGTCCTACGAGCAGTACTTC.